The entry below describes one T cell receptor (beta chain). Authors' analysis steps: Estimates of nucleated cell counts were drawn from the amplification of reference gene primers. The data were produced by immunoSEQ multiplex PCR, yet TCRdb's version contains in-frame clones alone and is incomplete. V and J calls plus clone size are reproduced from that table; the DNA served to infer D and trimming. In the table there are some 97,000 clones, roughly 86% of which are singletons. The CDR3 length is 15 residues. From germline, CDR1 is MDHEN and CDR2 SYDVKM. V was trimmed by 5 bases and J by 5 bases, leaving 13 bases between them. This record comes from a study of blood T cell repertoires in COVID-19. Study-level information: T cells, B-cell-depleted T cells, or PBMCs supplied cDNA or gDNA.

This TCR came from a woman aged 55-70 years with acute or convalescent COVID-19. Sequencing was carried out using peripheral blood. V gene TRBV28 combines with J gene TRBJ1-6; a weak D match, TRBD1 (6 bases). The CDR3 spells CASSTPDRDNSPLHF. The CDR3 DNA is TGTGCCAGCAGTACACCGGACAGAGATAATTCACCCCTCCACTTT.